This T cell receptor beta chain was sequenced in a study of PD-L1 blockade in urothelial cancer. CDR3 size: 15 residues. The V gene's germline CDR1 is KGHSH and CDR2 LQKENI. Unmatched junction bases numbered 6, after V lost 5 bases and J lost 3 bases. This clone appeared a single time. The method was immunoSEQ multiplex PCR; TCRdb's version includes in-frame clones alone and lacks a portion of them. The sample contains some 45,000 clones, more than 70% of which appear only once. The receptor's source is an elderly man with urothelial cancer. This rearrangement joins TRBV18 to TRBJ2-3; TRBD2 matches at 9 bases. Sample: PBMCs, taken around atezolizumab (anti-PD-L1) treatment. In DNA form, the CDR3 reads TGTGCCAGCTCAAATGGGCTAGCGGGAACAGATACGCAGTATTTT. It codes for CASSNGLAGTDTQYF.